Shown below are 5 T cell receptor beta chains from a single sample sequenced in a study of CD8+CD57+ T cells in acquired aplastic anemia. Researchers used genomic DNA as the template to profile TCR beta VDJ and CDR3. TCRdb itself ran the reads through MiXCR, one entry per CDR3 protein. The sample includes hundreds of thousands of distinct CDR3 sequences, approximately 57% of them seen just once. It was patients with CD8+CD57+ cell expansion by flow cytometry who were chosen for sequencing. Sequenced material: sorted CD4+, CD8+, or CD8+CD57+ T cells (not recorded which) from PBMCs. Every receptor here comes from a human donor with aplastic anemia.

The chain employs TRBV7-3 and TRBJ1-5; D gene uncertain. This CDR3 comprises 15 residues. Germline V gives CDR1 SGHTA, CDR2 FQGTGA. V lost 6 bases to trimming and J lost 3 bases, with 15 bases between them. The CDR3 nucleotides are TGTGCCAGCAGACTTCAAGGCAGTAACAATCAGCCCCAGCATTTT. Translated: CASRLQGSNNQPQHF.

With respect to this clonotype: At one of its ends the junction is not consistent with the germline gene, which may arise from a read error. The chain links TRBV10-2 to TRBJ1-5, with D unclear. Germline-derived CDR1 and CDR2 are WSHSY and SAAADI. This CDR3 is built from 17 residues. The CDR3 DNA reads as TGCGCCAGCATGGAGCCTTCCTTCGACGCGCTCCGTCAGCCCAAGCATTTT. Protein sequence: CASMEPSFDALRQPKHF.

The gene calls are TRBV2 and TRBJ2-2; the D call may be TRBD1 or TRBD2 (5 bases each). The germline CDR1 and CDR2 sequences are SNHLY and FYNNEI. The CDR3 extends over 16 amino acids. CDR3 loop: CARDLRGTTNTGELFF. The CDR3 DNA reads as TGTGCTAGAGATCTACGTGGGACCACGAACACCGGGGAGCTGTTTTTT.

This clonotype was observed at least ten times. Here the CDR3 reads CATSDGTSGAKQYF. CDR3 sequence (DNA): TGTGCCACCAGTGACGGGACTAGCGGGGCCAAGCAGTACTTC. V gene TRBV24-1 combines with J gene TRBJ2-7, with 13 bases fitting TRBD2. Germline CDR1 and CDR2: KGHDR and SFDVKD. The CDR3 is made up of 14 amino acids. J lost 8 bases, V lost 4 bases, and 4 bases had no gene match.

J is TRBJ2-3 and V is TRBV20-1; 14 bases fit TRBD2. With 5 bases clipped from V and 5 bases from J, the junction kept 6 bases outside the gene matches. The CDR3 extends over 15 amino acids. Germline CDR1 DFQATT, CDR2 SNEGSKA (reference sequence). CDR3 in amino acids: CSAETSGRERDTQYF. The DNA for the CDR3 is TGCAGTGCTGAGACTAGCGGGAGGGAGAGAGATACGCAGTATTTT.